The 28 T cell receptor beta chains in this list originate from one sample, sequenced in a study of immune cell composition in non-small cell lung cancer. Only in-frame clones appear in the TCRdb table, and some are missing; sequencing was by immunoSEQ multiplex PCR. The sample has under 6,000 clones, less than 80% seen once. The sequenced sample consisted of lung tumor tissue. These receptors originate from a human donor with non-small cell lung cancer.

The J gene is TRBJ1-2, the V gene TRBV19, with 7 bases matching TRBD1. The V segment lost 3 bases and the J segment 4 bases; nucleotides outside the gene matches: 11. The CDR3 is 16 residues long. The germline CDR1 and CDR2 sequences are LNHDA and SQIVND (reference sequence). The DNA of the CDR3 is TGTGCCAGTAGTATCCTGGGACAGAATAATATCTATGGCTACACCTTC. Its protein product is CASSILGQNNIYGYTF.

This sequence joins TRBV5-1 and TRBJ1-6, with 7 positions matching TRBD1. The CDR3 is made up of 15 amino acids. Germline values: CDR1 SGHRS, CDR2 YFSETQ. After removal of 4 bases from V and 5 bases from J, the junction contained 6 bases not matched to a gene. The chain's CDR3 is CASSLTGDDNSPLHF. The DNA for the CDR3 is TGCGCCAGCAGCCTCACAGGGGACGATAATTCACCCCTCCACTTT.

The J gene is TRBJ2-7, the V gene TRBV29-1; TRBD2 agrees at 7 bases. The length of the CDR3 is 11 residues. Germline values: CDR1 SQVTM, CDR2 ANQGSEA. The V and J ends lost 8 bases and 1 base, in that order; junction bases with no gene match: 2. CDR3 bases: TGCAGCACTAGCGTATCCTACGAGCAGTACTTC. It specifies CSTSVSYEQYF.

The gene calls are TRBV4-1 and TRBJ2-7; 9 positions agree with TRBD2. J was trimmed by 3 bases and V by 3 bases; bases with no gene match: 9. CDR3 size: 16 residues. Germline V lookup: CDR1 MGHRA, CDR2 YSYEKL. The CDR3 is CASSHYGSGGFYEQYF. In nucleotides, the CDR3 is TGCGCCAGCAGCCACTACGGTAGCGGGGGTTTCTACGAGCAGTACTTC.

CDR3 bases: TGTGCCAGCAGCCGGCGGTCGGGAGATACGCAGTATTTT. This translates into CASSRRSGDTQYF. The chain recombines TRBV21-1 with TRBJ2-3; no check of the table's D call, TRBD2, against the DNA was made. TRBV21-1 is termed a pseudogene. This CDR3 has 13 amino acids.

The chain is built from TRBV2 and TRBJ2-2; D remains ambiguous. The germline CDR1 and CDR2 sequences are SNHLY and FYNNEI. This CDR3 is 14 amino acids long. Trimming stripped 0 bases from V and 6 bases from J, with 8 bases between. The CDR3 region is CASSEASTAGELFF. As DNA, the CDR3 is TGTGCCAGCAGTGAAGCGAGTACAGCCGGGGAGCTGTTTTTT.

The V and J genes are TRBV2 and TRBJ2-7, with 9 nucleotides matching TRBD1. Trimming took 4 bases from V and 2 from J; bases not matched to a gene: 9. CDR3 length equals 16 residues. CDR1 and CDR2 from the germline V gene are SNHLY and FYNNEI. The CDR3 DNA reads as TGTGCCAGCAGTGGCAACCGGGACAGGGCCACCTACGAGCAGTACTTC. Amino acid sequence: CASSGNRDRATYEQYF.

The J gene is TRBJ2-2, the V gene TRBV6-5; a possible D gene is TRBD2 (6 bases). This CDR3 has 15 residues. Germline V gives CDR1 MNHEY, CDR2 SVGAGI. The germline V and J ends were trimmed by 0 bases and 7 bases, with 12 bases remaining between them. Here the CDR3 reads CASSYSREWVGELFF. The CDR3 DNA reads TGTGCCAGCAGTTACTCCCGGGAGTGGGTCGGGGAGCTGTTTTTT.

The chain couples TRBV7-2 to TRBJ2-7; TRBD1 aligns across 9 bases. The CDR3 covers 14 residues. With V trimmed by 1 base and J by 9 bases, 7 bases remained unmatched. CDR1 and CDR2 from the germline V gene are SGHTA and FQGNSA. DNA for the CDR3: TGTGCCAGCAGCTTAGGGACAGGGGTCGCTGGGCAGTACTTC. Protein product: CASSLGTGVAGQYF.

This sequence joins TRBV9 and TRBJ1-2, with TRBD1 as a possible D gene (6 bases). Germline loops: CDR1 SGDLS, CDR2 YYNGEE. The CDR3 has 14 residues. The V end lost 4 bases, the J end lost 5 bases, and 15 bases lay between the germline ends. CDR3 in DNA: TGTGCCAGCAGCCCGGGACAAAGAGCTTATGGCTACACCTTC. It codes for CASSPGQRAYGYTF.

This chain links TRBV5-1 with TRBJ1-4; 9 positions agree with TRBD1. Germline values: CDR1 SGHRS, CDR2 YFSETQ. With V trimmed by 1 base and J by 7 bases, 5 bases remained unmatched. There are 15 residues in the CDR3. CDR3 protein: CASSLSGQGFEKLFF. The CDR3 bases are TGCGCCAGCAGCTTGTCGGGACAGGGTTTTGAAAAACTGTTTTTT.

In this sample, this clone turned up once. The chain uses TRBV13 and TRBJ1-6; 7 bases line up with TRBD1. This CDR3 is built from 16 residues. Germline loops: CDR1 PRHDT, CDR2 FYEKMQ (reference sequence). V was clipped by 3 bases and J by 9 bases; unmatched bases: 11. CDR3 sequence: CASSLGDWTGSSPLHF. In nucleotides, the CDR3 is TGTGCCAGCAGCTTGGGGGATTGGACAGGTAGTTCACCCCTCCACTTT.

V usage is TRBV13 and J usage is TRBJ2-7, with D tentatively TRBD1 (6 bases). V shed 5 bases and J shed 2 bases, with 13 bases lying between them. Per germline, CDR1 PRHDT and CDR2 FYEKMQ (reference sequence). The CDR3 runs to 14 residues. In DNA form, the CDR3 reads TGTGCCAGCAGCGCCCAGGACAGCGCCTACGAGCAGTACTTC. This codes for CASSAQDSAYEQYF.

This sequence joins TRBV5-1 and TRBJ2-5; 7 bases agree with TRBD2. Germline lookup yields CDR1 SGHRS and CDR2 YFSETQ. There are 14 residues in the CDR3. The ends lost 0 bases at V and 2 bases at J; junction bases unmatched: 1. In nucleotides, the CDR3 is TGCGCCAGCAGCTTGGAAGCGGGACAAGAGACCCAGTACTTC. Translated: CASSLEAGQETQYF.

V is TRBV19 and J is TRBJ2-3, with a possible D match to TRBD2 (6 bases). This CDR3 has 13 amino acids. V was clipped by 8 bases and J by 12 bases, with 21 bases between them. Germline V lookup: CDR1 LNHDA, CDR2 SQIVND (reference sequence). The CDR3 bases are TGTGCCAGTCAAACCCGTCCGGGAGACCCCCAGTATTTT. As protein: CASQTRPGDPQYF.

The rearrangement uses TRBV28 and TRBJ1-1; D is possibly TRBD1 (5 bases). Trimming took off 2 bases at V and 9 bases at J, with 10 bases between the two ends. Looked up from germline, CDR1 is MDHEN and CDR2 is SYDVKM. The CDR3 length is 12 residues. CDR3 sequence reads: CASSLQGSQAFF. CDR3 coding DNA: TGTGCCAGCAGTTTACAGGGCAGTCAAGCTTTCTTT.

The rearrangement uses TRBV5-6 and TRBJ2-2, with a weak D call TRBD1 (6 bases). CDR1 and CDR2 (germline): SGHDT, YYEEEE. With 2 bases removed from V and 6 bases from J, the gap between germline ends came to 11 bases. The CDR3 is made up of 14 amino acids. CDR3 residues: CASSFEGGAGELFF. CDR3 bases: TGTGCCAGCAGCTTCGAAGGGGGAGCCGGGGAGCTGTTTTTT.

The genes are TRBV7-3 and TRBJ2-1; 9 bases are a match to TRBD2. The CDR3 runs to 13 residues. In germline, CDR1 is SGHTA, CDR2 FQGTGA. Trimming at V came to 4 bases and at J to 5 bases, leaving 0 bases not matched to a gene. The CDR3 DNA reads TGTGCCAGCAGCTCTAGCGGGAACAATGAGCAGTTCTTC. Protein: CASSSSGNNEQFF.

CDR3: CASSELAGEVDTQYF. The CDR3 DNA follows: TGTGCCAGCAGCGAACTAGCGGGAGAGGTAGATACGCAGTATTTT. The chain couples TRBV6-1 to TRBJ2-3; 11 nucleotides match TRBD2. The CDR3 covers 15 residues. V shed 6 bases and J 5 bases; nucleotides not matched to a gene: 7. Per the germline V gene, CDR1 is MNHNS and CDR2 is SASEGT.

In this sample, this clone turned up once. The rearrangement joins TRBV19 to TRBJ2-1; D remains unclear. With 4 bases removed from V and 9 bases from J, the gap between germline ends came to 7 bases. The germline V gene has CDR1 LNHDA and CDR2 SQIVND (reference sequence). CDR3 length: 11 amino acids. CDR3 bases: TGTGCCAGTAGTAATTTCGGTGAGCAGTTCTTC. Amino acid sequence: CASSNFGEQFF.

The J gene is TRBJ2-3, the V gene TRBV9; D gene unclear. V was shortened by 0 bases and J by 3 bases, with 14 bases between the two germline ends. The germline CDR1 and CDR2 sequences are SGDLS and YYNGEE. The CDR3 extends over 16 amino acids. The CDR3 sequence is CASSVAGSRNTDTQYF. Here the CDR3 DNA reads TGTGCCAGCAGCGTAGCCGGGTCGAGAAATACAGATACGCAGTATTTT.

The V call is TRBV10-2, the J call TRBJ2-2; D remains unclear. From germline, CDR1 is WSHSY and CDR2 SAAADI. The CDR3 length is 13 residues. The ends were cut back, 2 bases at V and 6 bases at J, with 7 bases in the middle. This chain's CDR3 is CASSELRPGELFF. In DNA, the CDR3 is TGCGCCAGCAGTGAGCTCAGGCCCGGGGAGCTGTTTTTT.

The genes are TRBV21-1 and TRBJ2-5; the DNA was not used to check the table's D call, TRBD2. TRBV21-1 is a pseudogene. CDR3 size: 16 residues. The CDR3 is CASSKRTGGPLETQYF. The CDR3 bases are TGTGCCAGCAGCAAAAGGACGGGAGGGCCGCTTGAGACCCAGTACTTC.

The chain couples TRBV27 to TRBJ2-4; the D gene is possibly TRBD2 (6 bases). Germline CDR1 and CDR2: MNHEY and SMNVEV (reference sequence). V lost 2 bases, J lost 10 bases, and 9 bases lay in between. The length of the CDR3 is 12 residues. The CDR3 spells CASSLPGGIQYF. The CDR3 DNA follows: TGTGCCAGCAGTTTACCAGGAGGGATTCAGTACTTC.

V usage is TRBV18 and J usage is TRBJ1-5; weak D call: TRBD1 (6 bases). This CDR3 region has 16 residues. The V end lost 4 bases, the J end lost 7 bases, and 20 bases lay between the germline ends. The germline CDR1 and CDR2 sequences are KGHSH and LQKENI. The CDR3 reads CASSRTQGEMGQPQHF. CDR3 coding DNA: TGTGCCAGCTCACGGACACAGGGAGAGATGGGACAGCCCCAGCATTTT.

CDR3 protein: CASSRGTSGSYEQYF. DNA of the CDR3: TGTGCCAGCAGTAGAGGGACTAGCGGGAGTTACGAGCAGTACTTC. The gene calls are TRBV28 and TRBJ2-7; 14 bases fit TRBD2. V gave up 5 bases and J gave up 4 bases; unmatched junction bases: 4. This CDR3 is 15 amino acids long. Germline CDR1 and CDR2: MDHEN and SYDVKM. Filled out from reference TRBV28 and TRBJ2-7, the complete variable domain reads DVKVTQSSRYLVKRTGEKVFLECVQDMDHENMFWYRQDPGLGLRLIYFSYDVKMKEKGDIPEGYSVSREKKERFSLILESASTNQTSMYLCASSRGTSGSYEQYFGPGTRLTVT.

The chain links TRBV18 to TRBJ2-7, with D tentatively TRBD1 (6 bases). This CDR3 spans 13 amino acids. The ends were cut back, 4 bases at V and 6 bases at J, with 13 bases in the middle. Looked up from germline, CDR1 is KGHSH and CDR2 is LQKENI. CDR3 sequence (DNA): TGTGCCAGCTCACTACAGGGAAGTGGCGAGCAGTACTTC. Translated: CASSLQGSGEQYF.

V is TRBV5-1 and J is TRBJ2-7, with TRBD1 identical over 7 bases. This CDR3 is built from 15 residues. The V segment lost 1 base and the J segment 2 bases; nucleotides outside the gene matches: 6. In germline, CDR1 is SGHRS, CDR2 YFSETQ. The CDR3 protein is CASSLSQTGPYEQYF. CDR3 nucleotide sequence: TGCGCCAGCAGCTTGTCCCAGACAGGGCCCTACGAGCAGTACTTC.